This T cell receptor beta chain stems from a study of blood T cell repertoires in COVID-19. Overall study context: From T cells, B-cell-depleted T cells, or PBMCs came the material, which was cDNA or gDNA.

V dropped 5 bases and J dropped 7; count of bases not matched to a gene: 11. Germline lookup yields CDR1 SGHTA and CDR2 FQGNSA. The CDR3 runs to 15 residues. Authors' analysis steps: Reference gene primer amplification yielded estimated nucleated cell counts. Data came from immunoSEQ multiplex PCR; TCRdb stores just in-frame clones and leaves some out. That table gives V, J and clone size, and the DNA gave D and trimming. The data contain roughly 140,000 clones, roughly 84% of them singletons. This rearrangement joins TRBV7-2 to TRBJ1-2, with 9 bases lining up with TRBD1. The sequencing sample was made of peripheral blood. The clonotype was recovered from a man aged 60 to 75 with active or convalescent COVID-19. CDR3 nucleotide sequence: TGTGCCAGCAGCCAAAAAGCTGGACAGGGGTCTGGCTACACCTTC. It codes for CASSQKAGQGSGYTF.